A single sample gave rise to the 28 T cell receptor beta chains below, sequenced in a study of a mutant IDH1 vaccine in newly diagnosed glioma. Their specific antigens are unknown. This table comes from immunoSEQ multiplex PCR, and its TCRdb copy is limited to in-frame clones, with some not included. This sample yields about 58,000 clones, of which around 84% are seen a single time; approximately 7.4% belongs to the top ten. Time point specified: week 5, during vaccination. Vaccinated patients received 300 ug of mutant IDH1 20-mer peptide per dose, with topical imiquimod. The source material was PBMCs, sampled from a glioma patient whose treatment included an IDH1 peptide vaccine. Receptors originate from a woman in her fifties or sixties with glioma.

V gene TRBV9 combines with J gene TRBJ1-2; D perhaps matches TRBD1 (6 bases). The CDR3 loop spans 13 amino acids. In germline, CDR1 is SGDLS, CDR2 YYNGEE. Between the trimmed V and J ends, which lost 0 bases and 8 bases, there was a span of 11 bases. The CDR3 spells CASSVGGGLGYTF. The CDR3 DNA reads as TGTGCCAGCAGCGTAGGAGGGGGTTTGGGCTACACCTTC.

The chain is built from TRBV19 and TRBJ1-5, with 9 bases aligning to TRBD1. CDR3 size: 12 residues. The trim removed 7 bases at V and 9 bases at J, leaving 4 bases unmatched. Germline V lookup: CDR1 LNHDA, CDR2 SQIVND (reference sequence). The DNA of the CDR3 is TGTGCCAGTACGACAGGGGGGAGGCCCCAGCATTTT. Translating it yields CASTTGGRPQHF.

Remarks on this clone: Since a much larger clone is just one base distant, this may be a read error. The chain uses TRBV5-4 and TRBJ2-2; D is unresolved. The CDR3 length is 12 residues. Germline V gene data show CDR1 as SGHNT and CDR2 as YYREEE (reference sequence). The V end was cut by 3 bases, the J end by 0 bases, with 0 bases between. The chain's CDR3 is CASSSNTGELFF. The CDR3 nucleotides read TGTGCCAGCAGCTCGAACACCGGGGAGCTGTTTTTT.

CDR3 region: CASSRGGPRSYGYTF. DNA of the CDR3: TGTGCCAGCAGTCGAGGGGGACCCCGTAGCTATGGCTACACCTTC. This chain uses TRBV9 with TRBJ1-2, with D perhaps matching TRBD1 (6 bases). Germline V gene lookup returns CDR1 SGDLS and CDR2 YYNGEE. The CDR3 covers 15 residues. V was cut by 5 bases and J by 4 bases, with 18 bases left in between.

The chain links TRBV27 to TRBJ1-4, with 8 bases aligning to TRBD1. CDR3 length: 16 amino acids. The ends lost 6 bases at V and 4 bases at J; junction bases unmatched: 10. Germline CDR1 is MNHEY and CDR2 is SMNVEV (reference sequence). CDR3 amino acids: CASSDRGFGGNEKLFF. Here the CDR3 DNA reads TGTGCCAGCAGCGACAGGGGCTTTGGGGGTAATGAAAAACTGTTTTTT.

V usage is TRBV13 and J usage is TRBJ2-2; 10 positions match TRBD1. CDR1 and CDR2 from the germline V gene are PRHDT and FYEKMQ (reference sequence). Trimming cost V 5 bases and J 6 bases; bases outside gene matches: 15. This CDR3 spans 18 amino acids. The CDR3, as DNA: TGTGCCAGCAGCCCCGGGACAGGGGCGCAAGTTTTTTCCGGGGAGCTGTTTTTT. Translated, it gives CASSPGTGAQVFSGELFF.

V is TRBV6-1 and J is TRBJ2-7, with 10 bases fitting TRBD2. In germline, CDR1 is MNHNS, CDR2 SASEGT. Trimming removed 4 bases from V and 6 bases from J; junction bases left unmatched: 9. CDR3 length: 15 amino acids. The CDR3 DNA is TGTGCCAGCAGTGTGACTAGCGGGCTCTGGGTCGAGCAGTACTTC. Amino acids: CASSVTSGLWVEQYF.

The chain has TRBV7-8 and TRBJ2-1, with D possibly called TRBD1 or TRBD2 (6 bases each). The CDR3 sequence is 15 residues long. Trimming shortened V by 2 bases and J by 4 bases, and 12 bases separated the two germline ends. CDR1 is SGHVS, CDR2 FQNEAQ, per germline. This chain's CDR3 is CASSLSLGGYNEQFF. The DNA of the CDR3 is TGTGCCAGCAGCTTAAGCCTAGGGGGGTACAATGAGCAGTTCTTC.

The rearrangement joins TRBV4-1 to TRBJ1-1, with D unclear. The CDR3 is made up of 15 amino acids. Germline CDR1 MGHRA, CDR2 YSYEKL. V was shortened by 0 bases and J by 4 bases, with 12 bases between the two germline ends. CDR3 sequence reads: CASSQDEQTLTEAFF. CDR3 sequence (DNA): TGCGCCAGCAGCCAAGATGAACAGACACTCACTGAAGCTTTCTTT.

The V call is TRBV7-8, the J call TRBJ2-1; D uncertain. The CDR3 loop spans 10 amino acids. Deletions cut 5 bases from V and 5 bases from J, with 1 base between. CDR1 and CDR2 (germline): SGHVS, FQNEAQ. CDR3 nucleotides: TGTGCCAGCAGCCACAATGAGCAGTTCTTC. Encoded protein: CASSHNEQFF.

This sequence joins TRBV6-1 and TRBJ2-7, with D unclear. The germline CDR1 and CDR2 sequences are MNHNS and SASEGT. The CDR3 spans 14 residues. The germline V and J ends were trimmed by 0 bases and 0 bases, with 6 bases remaining between them. For the CDR3, the DNA is TGTGCCAGCAGTGAAGCGGACCTCTCCTACGAGCAGTACTTC. It yields the protein CASSEADLSYEQYF.

This clone was detected once. The chain carries TRBV5-1 and TRBJ2-5; D is unresolved. Germline values: CDR1 SGHRS, CDR2 YFSETQ. Trimming removed 1 base from V and 3 bases from J, with 4 bases in between. This CDR3 region has 12 residues. The DNA of the CDR3 is TGCGCCAGCAGCTTGTTCGAAGAGACCCAGTACTTC. This sequence encodes CASSLFEETQYF.

The V gene is TRBV7-2, the J gene TRBJ1-1; D gene ambiguous. The CDR3 length is 12 residues. Per germline, CDR1 SGHTA and CDR2 FQGNSA. V dropped 3 bases and J dropped 7 bases, with 9 bases sitting between them. CDR3 sequence (DNA): TGTGCCAGCAGCTTGTTGACGGTTGAAGCTTTCTTT. It codes for CASSLLTVEAFF.

A single count supports this clone. The rearrangement uses TRBV6-1 and TRBJ1-6; D remains ambiguous. The germline V gene encodes CDR1 MNHNS and CDR2 SASEGT. CDR3 size: 15 residues. Trimming took off 1 base at V and 7 bases at J, with 11 bases between the two ends. The DNA for the CDR3 is TGTGCCAGCAGTGAAGAGGTGGGCGGGAATTCACCCCTCCACTTT. Translating gives CASSEEVGGNSPLHF.

The chain couples TRBV11-3 to TRBJ1-6; D gene uncertain. The CDR3 runs to 16 residues. Trimming cost V 4 bases and J 5 bases, with 15 bases left between them. Germline lookup yields CDR1 SGHNT and CDR2 YENEEA. CDR3 DNA: TGTGCCAGCAGCTCTCGACCCCGGCCTGATAATTCACCCCTCCACTTT. Its translation is CASSSRPRPDNSPLHF.

This chain links TRBV7-6 with TRBJ2-7, with a possible D match to TRBD1 (6 bases). The CDR3 is made up of 13 amino acids. With 11 bases removed from V and 2 bases from J, the gap between germline ends came to 16 bases. Germline CDR1 SGHVS, CDR2 FNYEAQ. CDR3 protein: CAGPNRVPYEQYF. In nucleotides, the CDR3 is TGTGCCGGGCCAAACAGGGTTCCCTACGAGCAGTACTTC.

The genes are TRBV10-3 and TRBJ2-3; 11 nucleotides match TRBD2. The trim removed 7 bases at V and 4 bases at J, leaving 13 bases unmatched. The CDR3 runs to 17 residues. Germline CDR1 reads ENHRY; CDR2 reads SYGVKD. As DNA, the CDR3 is TGTGCCATCAACCCGGGGACTAGCGGCCCTGGGGCAGATACGCAGTATTTT. Its translation: CAINPGTSGPGADTQYF.

The V gene is TRBV19, the J gene TRBJ1-6; D unresolved. Germline assignment: CDR1 LNHDA and CDR2 SQIVND (reference sequence). V gave up 8 bases and J gave up 14 bases, with 25 bases separating them. The CDR3 runs to 15 residues. In DNA, the CDR3 is TGTGCCAGTCGCCAGCTCTCACCTTTAATTCAGGCCCTCCACTTT. Translated: CASRQLSPLIQALHF.

The V and J genes are TRBV11-2 and TRBJ2-4; 10 bases are a match to TRBD1. Germline CDR1 is SGHAT and CDR2 is FQNNGV. This CDR3 spans 19 amino acids. The V and J ends lost 4 bases and 0 bases, in that order; junction bases with no gene match: 12. The CDR3 region has the DNA TGTGCCAGCAGCTCCTCGCCGGGACAGGGGACACCAGCCAAAAACATTCAGTACTTC. This sequence encodes CASSSSPGQGTPAKNIQYF. The variable domain in full, with the rest retrieved from reference TRBV11-2 and TRBJ2-4, is EAGVAQSPRYKIIEKRQSVAFWCNPISGHATLYWYQQILGQGPKLLIQFQNNGVVDDSQLPKDRFSAERLKGVDSTLKIQPAKLEDSAVYLCASSSSPGQGTPAKNIQYFGAGTRLSVL.

J is TRBJ2-5 and V is TRBV25-1, with 7 positions matching TRBD1. From germline, CDR1 is MGHDK and CDR2 SYGVNS. CDR3 size: 16 residues. V lost 1 base, J lost 1 base, and 6 bases stayed unmatched. CDR3 protein: CASSELGGLFQETQYF. The CDR3 DNA reads TGTGCCAGCAGTGAATTAGGGGGCTTGTTCCAAGAGACCCAGTACTTC.

V usage is TRBV29-1 and J usage is TRBJ2-7; D is perhaps TRBD1 (5 bases). Germline lookup yields CDR1 SQVTM and CDR2 ANQGSEA. CDR3 length: 14 residues. The V and J ends lost 6 bases and 2 bases respectively, with 17 bases between them. CDR3 sequence reads: CSVTPGHKPYEQYF. CDR3 DNA: TGCAGCGTCACACCTGGACACAAGCCCTACGAGCAGTACTTC.

The chain couples TRBV30 to TRBJ1-4; D is ambiguous. V lost 0 bases, J lost 8 bases, and 16 bases lay in between. Germline-derived CDR1 and CDR2 are GTSNPN and SVGIG (reference sequence). This CDR3 has 15 amino acids. CDR3 protein: CAWSVVAGRREKLFF. The CDR3 DNA sequence: TGTGCCTGGAGTGTCGTGGCAGGACGCCGGGAAAAACTGTTTTTT.

The rearrangement joins TRBV10-3 to TRBJ2-5; a weak D match, TRBD2 (5 bases). Germline V lookup: CDR1 ENHRY, CDR2 SYGVKD. V gave up 10 bases and J gave up 3 bases, with 15 bases separating them. CDR3 size: 13 residues. CDR3 in amino acids: CASTSDSEETQYF. The CDR3, as DNA: TGTGCCAGCACCTCGGACTCAGAAGAGACCCAGTACTTC.

V usage is TRBV5-6 and J usage is TRBJ2-5, with TRBD1 matching over 8 bases. Unmatched junction bases numbered 12, after V lost 4 bases and J lost 1 base. CDR3 size: 17 residues. CDR1 is SGHDT and CDR2 is YYEEEE in the germline V gene. DNA of the CDR3: TGTGCCAGCAGCACTAGGAGGACAGGGACCTTCCAAGAGACCCAGTACTTC. It is translated as CASSTRRTGTFQETQYF.

V usage is TRBV27 and J usage is TRBJ2-7; D is uncertain. CDR1 is MNHEY and CDR2 is SMNVEV in the germline V gene (reference sequence). Trimming left V 5 bases short and J 3 bases short, with 20 bases between. The CDR3 loop spans 16 amino acids. The CDR3 region is CASSADRARVGYEQYF. The DNA of the CDR3 is TGTGCCAGCAGTGCCGATAGGGCCCGAGTCGGCTACGAGCAGTACTTC.

The gene calls are TRBV7-2 and TRBJ1-2, with 7 bases aligning to TRBD1. The CDR3 spans 14 residues. Trimming at V came to 6 bases and at J to 6 bases, leaving 10 bases not matched to a gene. The germline V gene encodes CDR1 SGHTA and CDR2 FQGNSA. Here the CDR3 reads CASRQGGQSHGYTF. Written as DNA, the CDR3 is TGTGCCAGCAGGCAGGGGGGGCAGTCGCATGGCTACACCTTC.

This clone was picked up one time. This rearrangement joins TRBV27 to TRBJ2-5; 7 bases are a match to TRBD2. Trimming took 0 bases from V and 6 from J; bases not matched to a gene: 13. In germline, CDR1 is MNHEY, CDR2 SMNVEV (reference sequence). The CDR3 is 17 amino acids. The CDR3 nucleotides read TGTGCCAGCAGTTTATCGTCCAGCGGGGCCCAAAGGAAGACCCAGTACTTC. Encoded protein: CASSLSSSGAQRKTQYF.

CDR3 in DNA: TGTGCCAGCAGCGCAGTTGTCGGACAGGGACATGGCTACACCTTC. This gives the protein CASSAVVGQGHGYTF. The chain couples TRBV9 to TRBJ1-2; 8 bases fit TRBD1. The CDR3 covers 15 residues. The germline V gene has CDR1 SGDLS and CDR2 YYNGEE. The V gene end was trimmed by 3 bases and the J gene end by 6 bases; junction bases not matched to a gene: 10.